One and the same sample provided the 28 T cell receptor beta chains below, sequenced in a study of tumor-infiltrating lymphocytes in primary liver carcinoma. Unsorted bulk tissue (roughly 20-31 mg) underwent RNA and DNA co-extraction. TCR beta cDNA was reverse-transcribed from approximately 0.45 ug of total RNA. The reaction used a constant-region primer and ProtoScript II reverse transcriptase. Library construction for TCR beta comprised three nested multiplex PCR rounds performed with slightly modified ARM-PCR. Two initial PCR rounds of around 10 cycles each paired TRBV1-TRBV30 forward primers with a C-beta reverse primer. TCRdb re-called the multiplex PCR reads with MiXCR, one entry per CDR3 protein. The sample includes tens of thousands of distinct CDR3 sequences, roughly 80% of them seen just once. The sample comprised tumor-adjacent normal liver tissue. These receptors originate from a young woman with primary liver carcinoma and hepatitis B virus infection.

To note about this clonotype: A junction end diverges from the germline sequence, so it may reflect a read error. The genes are TRBV12-3 or TRBV12-4 and TRBJ1-1, with D unclear. The CDR3 runs to 15 residues. In nucleotides, the CDR3 is TGTGTCAGCAGTTTTTCCAGCTCCGGGAACACTGAAACTTTCTTT. Protein product: CVSSFSSSGNTETFF.

About this clonotype: The junction differs from germline at one of its ends, possibly a read error. The chain has TRBV6-2 or TRBV6-3 and TRBJ1-5, with D possibly being TRBD1 (5 bases). CDR3 size: 13 residues. Looked up from germline, CDR1 is MNHEY and CDR2 is SVGEGT. The CDR3 DNA reads as TGTACCAGCAGTTACCGGGACGATCGGCCCCAGCATTTT. It is translated as CTSSYRDDRPQHF.

The V call is TRBV7-9, the J call TRBJ1-6, with D hard to call. This CDR3 is 16 amino acids long. Germline values: CDR1 SEHNR, CDR2 FQNEAQ (reference sequence). Trimming took off 4 bases at V and 15 bases at J, with 25 bases between the two ends. DNA for the CDR3: TGTGCCAGCAGCTCCGGTTCGGGATTTTATAATCCACTCCTCCACTTT. This translates into CASSSGSGFYNPLLHF. The full variable domain, with the rest looked up from reference TRBV7-9 and TRBJ1-6, is DTGVSQNPRHKITKRGQNVTFRCDPISEHNRLYWYRQTLGQGPEFLTYFQNEAQLEKSRLLSDRFSAERPKGSFSTLEIQRTEQGDSAMYLCASSSGSGFYNPLLHFGNGTRLTVT.

There are many counts of this clonotype. This chain links TRBV7-8 with TRBJ2-1; maybe TRBD2 (7 bases). This CDR3 is built from 18 residues. Between the trimmed V and J ends, which lost 5 bases and 5 bases, there was a span of 25 bases. Germline V CDR1 and CDR2: SGHVS, FQNEAQ. For the CDR3, the DNA is TGTGCCAGCAGCCCAGGGGTTGTGGCGGGTCTAGCGGACAATGAGCAGTTCTTC. As protein: CASSPGVVAGLADNEQFF.

This clonotype was counted between two and nine times. Lacking the conserved final phenylalanine or tryptophan, this CDR3 likely reflects a read error. V gene TRBV7-8 combines with J gene TRBJ1-2; unclear D gene. V gave up 0 bases and J gave up 0 bases, with 5 bases separating them. CDR1 is SGHVS and CDR2 is FQNEAQ in the germline V gene. This CDR3 is built from 14 residues. CDR3 sequence: CASSLAPANYGYTL. CDR3 nucleotides: TGTGCCAGCAGCTTAGCACCAGCTAACTATGGCTACACCCTC.

For this clonotype: Here the CDR3 omits its conserved ending phenylalanine or tryptophan, so a read error is the likely source. The V call is TRBV30, the J call TRBJ2-7; 7 nucleotides match TRBD1. The germline V gene encodes CDR1 GTSNPN and CDR2 SVGIG (reference sequence). CDR3 size: 15 residues. The CDR3 DNA sequence: TGTGTCTGGACTTGGGTCAGGGGGAAATCCTACGAGCAGTACTCC. It specifies CVWTWVRGKSYEQYS.

The gene calls are TRBV11-3 and TRBJ2-7; 7 bases are a match to TRBD1. The CDR3 totals 15 residues. The germline V gene encodes CDR1 SGHNT and CDR2 YENEEA. Unmatched junction bases numbered 10, after V lost 5 bases and J lost 3 bases. The CDR3 loop is CASSRGIGTVYEQYF. The CDR3 DNA reads as TGTGCCAGCAGCAGGGGGATAGGGACAGTCTACGAGCAGTACTTC.

Comment on this clonotype: A read error may produce the germline difference seen at one junction end. The chain is built from TRBV12-3 or TRBV12-4 and TRBJ2-1; D unresolved. The CDR3 is 12 amino acids. The CDR3 sequence: CASSFCEDERFF. CDR3 DNA sequence: TGTGCCAGCAGTTTTTGTGAAGATGAGCGGTTCTTC.

A remark on this clonotype: The conserved final phenylalanine or tryptophan is absent from the CDR3, which likely points to a read error. CDR3 nucleotides: TGTGCCGGCAGCAGGACAGGGCGTCAGCCCCAGCATTTA. This gives the protein CAGSRTGRQPQHL. The V call is TRBV7-2, the J call TRBJ1-5; TRBD1 matches 8 bases. This CDR3 has 13 amino acids. The V gene's germline CDR1 is SGHTA and CDR2 FQGNSA.

The V call is TRBV12-3 or TRBV12-4, the J call TRBJ2-5; TRBD2 is a possible D gene (5 bases). Trimming pared 6 bases from V and 1 base from J, leaving 15 bases between. CDR3 length equals 15 residues. CDR3 protein: CASRTYPGSQETQYF. The CDR3 DNA reads TGTGCCAGCAGAACCTACCCGGGGAGCCAAGAGACCCAGTACTTC.

In regard to this clonotype: Here the CDR3 omits its conserved ending phenylalanine or tryptophan, so a read error is the likely source. Because the CDR3's place on the DNA is in doubt, the DNA is left out and the CDR3 is given as listed by TCRdb. This rearrangement joins TRBV29-1 to TRBJ2-6; TRBD2 is the table's D call, not checked against the DNA. Germline V CDR1 and CDR2: SQVTM, ANQGSEA. The CDR3 comprises 15 residues, both ends counted. CDR3 region: CSVAGEASGANVLAL.

About this clonotype: An end of the junction differs from the germline gene, which may be a read error. The rearrangement links TRBV4-3 to TRBJ2-1; no firm D call. The CDR3 is 16 residues long. CDR1 is LGHNA and CDR2 is YSLEER in the germline V gene. CDR3 residues: CASSHDALSSYNEQFF. In nucleotides, the CDR3 is TGCGCCAGTAGCCATGATGCTTTAAGCTCCTACAATGAGCAGTTCTTC.

A remark on this clonotype: Likely a read error: the CDR3 ends without its conserved phenylalanine or tryptophan. The chain links TRBV11-1 to TRBJ2-7; no definite D call. CDR3 size: 14 residues. Germline CDR1 is SGHAT and CDR2 is FQDESV (reference sequence). The CDR3: CAGSLVTGPYEQYL. CDR3 coding DNA: TGTGCCGGCAGCTTAGTTACTGGGCCCTACGAGCAGTACCTC.

Turning to this clonotype: This sequence may be a read error, since a much larger clone differs from it by one base. The genes are TRBV30 and TRBJ2-3; 9 bases map to TRBD1. There are 15 residues in the CDR3. CDR1 and CDR2 from the germline V gene are GTSNPN and SVGIG (reference sequence). CDR3 residues: CAWSLGQGGSDTLYF. For the CDR3, the DNA is TGTGCCTGGAGTCTGGGACAGGGTGGTTCAGATACGCTGTATTTT.

The chain has TRBV6-2 or TRBV6-3 and TRBJ1-5; no reliable D call. With 9 bases removed from V and 6 bases from J, the gap between germline ends came to 15 bases. The CDR3 is made up of 13 amino acids. CDR1 is MNHEY, CDR2 SVGEGT, per germline. CDR3 sequence: CASSRVTRQPQHF. CDR3 bases: TGTGCCAGTAGTCGCGTCACTCGTCAGCCCCAGCATTTT.

This clonotype was seen a single time. At one of its ends the junction is not consistent with the germline gene, which may arise from a read error. This rearrangement joins TRBV4-2 to TRBJ2-7; D not resolved. Germline V gene data show CDR1 as LGHNA and CDR2 as YNFKEQ. This CDR3 comprises 16 residues. CDR3 loop: CARSPTRGNSGDEQYF. CDR3 nucleotide sequence: TGTGCCAGGAGCCCGACAAGAGGAAATAGTGGGGACGAGCAGTACTTC.

Turning to this clonotype: With a much larger clone just one base away, this may be a read error. CDR3 amino acids: CASSFLNGGQFF. The CDR3 DNA follows: TGTGCCAGCAGCTTTCTTAATGGTGGGCAGTTCTTC. The chain couples TRBV11-2 to TRBJ2-1; D remains ambiguous. The ends were cut back, 3 bases at V and 12 bases at J, with 12 bases in the middle. CDR1 and CDR2 (germline): SGHAT, FQNNGV. This CDR3 has 12 amino acids.

This clonotype was seen ten or more times. The V call is TRBV24-1, the J call TRBJ2-1, with a weak D call TRBD1 (5 bases). Germline V lookup: CDR1 KGHDR, CDR2 SFDVKD. The CDR3 totals 16 residues. Trimming cost V 3 bases and J 10 bases, with 21 bases left between them. CDR3 nucleotides: TGTGCCACCAGTGATGCCGGAACAGGATTTGGAATGGAGCAGTTCTTC. This encodes CATSDAGTGFGMEQFF.

This clonotype was observed many times. The V and J genes are TRBV29-1 and TRBJ1-1; 9 bases match TRBD1. V shed 4 bases and J 10 bases; nucleotides not matched to a gene: 4. The CDR3 has 11 residues. Germline-derived CDR1 and CDR2 are SQVTM and ANQGSEA. Here the CDR3 reads CSVGTGAGAFF. The CDR3 nucleotides are TGCAGCGTTGGGACAGGGGCTGGAGCTTTCTTT.

V gene TRBV6-1 combines with J gene TRBJ2-7; TRBD2 aligns across 10 bases. The V gene's germline CDR1 is MNHNS and CDR2 SASEGT. CDR3 length: 13 amino acids. CDR3 protein: CGSNLAGVYEQYF. Written as DNA, the CDR3 is TGTGGCAGTAACCTAGCGGGAGTGTACGAGCAGTACTTC.

Comment on this clonotype: One end of the junction does not line up with germline, which may come from a read error. The chain employs TRBV5-5 and TRBJ2-7; the D gene is possibly TRBD1 (5 bases). Germline CDR1 SGHKS, CDR2 YYEKEE (reference sequence). This CDR3 has 17 amino acids. DNA for the CDR3: TGCGCCAGCAGCTTGAAGGACATGGCGCACAGCTCCTACGAGCAGTACTTC. The encoded protein is CASSLKDMAHSSYEQYF. Full variable domain (missing parts from reference TRBV5-5 and TRBJ2-7): DAGVTQSPTHLIKTRGQQVTLRCSPISGHKSVSWYQQVLGQGPQFIFQYYEKEERGRGNFPDRFSARQFPNYSSELNVNALLLGDSALYLCASSLKDMAHSSYEQYFGPGTRLTVT.

To note about this clonotype: A clone one base away is much larger, so this may be a read error. This chain links TRBV7-9 with TRBJ1-2; tentatively, D is TRBD1 (6 bases). CDR1 is SEHNR, CDR2 FQNEAQ, per germline (reference sequence). The length of the CDR3 is 13 residues. Trimming shortened V by 5 bases and J by 7 bases, and 14 bases separated the two germline ends. CDR3 bases: TGTGCCAGCAGCCCCCCTGGGGACATTGGCTACACCTTC. It encodes CASSPPGDIGYTF. The whole variable domain, filled in from reference TRBV7-9 and TRBJ1-2, reads DTGVSQNPRHKITKRGQNVTFRCDPISEHNRLYWYRQTLGQGPEFLTYFQNEAQLEKSRLLSDRFSAERPKGSFSTLEIQRTEQGDSAMYLCASSPPGDIGYTFGSGTRLTVV.

On this clonotype itself: Lacking the conserved final phenylalanine or tryptophan, this CDR3 likely reflects a read error. The chain has TRBV5-4 and TRBJ2-3; D is uncertain. Trimming took 7 bases from V and 1 from J, leaving 16 bases between them. Per germline, CDR1 SGHNT and CDR2 YYREEE (reference sequence). This CDR3 has 15 residues. CDR3 sequence reads: CASRPLLVGTDTQYL. CDR3 DNA sequence: TGTGCCAGCCGCCCCCTCCTTGTCGGCACAGATACGCAGTATCTT.

As for this clonotype: A much larger clonotype is one base distant, so this may be a read error. CDR3 in amino acids: CASSFSEVVTDTQYF. Written as DNA, the CDR3 is TGTGCCAGCAGTTTTTCGGAAGTGGTAACAGATACGCAGTATTTT. The V gene is TRBV28, the J gene TRBJ2-3; no clear D. CDR3 length: 15 amino acids. With 3 bases removed from V and 3 bases from J, the gap between germline ends came to 13 bases. CDR1 is MDHEN, CDR2 SYDVKM, per germline.

On this clonotype itself: Germline and junction disagree at one end, which may indicate a read error. This rearrangement joins TRBV11-2 to TRBJ2-7; tentative D call: TRBD2 (5 bases). This CDR3 has 17 residues. Germline assignment: CDR1 SGHAT and CDR2 FQNNGV. Here the CDR3 reads CASNLGGTALSSYEQYF. The CDR3 coding sequence is TGTGCGAGCAACTTAGGAGGTACAGCTCTGAGCTCCTACGAACAGTACTTC.

The chain joins TRBV29-1 to TRBJ2-7; D unclear. V was pared by 4 bases and J by 6 bases, with 19 bases between. CDR1 and CDR2 (germline): SQVTM, ANQGSEA. The CDR3 is 14 amino acids. CDR3 region: CSVGLESLRREQYF. DNA of the CDR3: TGCAGCGTTGGACTGGAGTCTCTCCGCCGCGAGCAGTACTTC.

Of note for this clonotype: Mismatch with germline at one junction end may stem from a read error. V and J are TRBV7-8 and TRBJ2-5; 10 bases match TRBD2. The CDR3 is made up of 19 amino acids. The germline V gene encodes CDR1 SGHVS and CDR2 FQNEAQ. CDR3 protein: CVSSLMFATTSGVKEAQYF. CDR3 nucleotides: TGTGTCAGCAGCTTAATGTTCGCCACAACTAGCGGGGTTAAAGAGGCCCAGTACTTC.

As regards this clonotype: A much larger clone sits a single nucleotide away, making a read error possible. V is TRBV6-5 and J is TRBJ2-1; tentatively, D is TRBD2 (6 bases). Deletions cut 7 bases from V and 7 bases from J, with 20 bases between. CDR3 length: 15 residues. Per germline, CDR1 MNHEY and CDR2 SVGAGI. CDR3 sequence (DNA): TGTGCCAGCACCCTAGCCGCGCCGGGGGTGAATGAGCAGTTCTTC. It translates to CASTLAAPGVNEQFF.